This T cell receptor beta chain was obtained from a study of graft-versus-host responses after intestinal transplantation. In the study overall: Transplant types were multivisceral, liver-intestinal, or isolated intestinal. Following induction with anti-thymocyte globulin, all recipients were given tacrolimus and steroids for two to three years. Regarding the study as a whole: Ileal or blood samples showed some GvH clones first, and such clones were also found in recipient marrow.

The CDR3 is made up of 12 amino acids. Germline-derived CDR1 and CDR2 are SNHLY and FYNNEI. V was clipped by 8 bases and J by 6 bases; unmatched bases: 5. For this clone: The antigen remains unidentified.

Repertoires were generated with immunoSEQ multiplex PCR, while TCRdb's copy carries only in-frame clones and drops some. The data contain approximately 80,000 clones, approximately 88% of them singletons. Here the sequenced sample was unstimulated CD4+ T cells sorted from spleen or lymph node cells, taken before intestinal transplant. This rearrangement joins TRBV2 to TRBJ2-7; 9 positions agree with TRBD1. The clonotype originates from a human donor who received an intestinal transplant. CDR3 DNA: TGTGCCAGCCGGGACAGGGCGCCCGAGCAGTACTTC. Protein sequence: CASRDRAPEQYF. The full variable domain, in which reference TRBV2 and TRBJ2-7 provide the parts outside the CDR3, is EPEVTQTPSHQVTQMGQEVILRCVPISNHLYFYWYRQILGQKVEFLVSFYNNEISEKSEIFDDQFSVERPDGSNFTLKIRSTKLEDSAMYFCASRDRAPEQYFGPGTRLTVT.